The 20 T cell receptor beta chains listed next were all sequenced from one sample in a study of sequential checkpoint blockade in melanoma. Treatment of the sample: randomized to nivolumab then ipilimumab (arm A) or the reverse (arm B). This table comes from immunoSEQ multiplex PCR, and its TCRdb copy is limited to in-frame clones, with some not included. The sample carries 20,000 or so clones, about 83% recorded once. The sample in question was CD8+ T cells sorted from blood (inferred from file names), obtained from a patient given nivolumab and ipilimumab in sequence. The receptor set was obtained from a human donor with melanoma.

V gene TRBV2 combines with J gene TRBJ1-5; 9 bases align to TRBD1. The CDR3 totals 15 residues. V lost 6 bases and J lost 3; bases outside the gene matches: 6. The germline CDR1 and CDR2 sequences are SNHLY and FYNNEI. The CDR3 here is CASRQGAPSNQPQHF. CDR3 in DNA: TGTGCCAGCAGACAGGGGGCCCCCTCCAATCAGCCCCAGCATTTT.

V is TRBV11-2 and J is TRBJ2-7; D is unclear. Trimming shortened V by 0 bases and J by 7 bases, and 7 bases separated the two germline ends. CDR1 and CDR2 (germline): SGHAT, FQNNGV. The CDR3 has 12 residues. DNA of the CDR3: TGTGCCAGCAGCTTAGACAGGTGGGAGCAGTACTTC. Protein sequence: CASSLDRWEQYF. Filled out from reference TRBV11-2 and TRBJ2-7, the complete variable domain reads EAGVAQSPRYKIIEKRQSVAFWCNPISGHATLYWYQQILGQGPKLLIQFQNNGVVDDSQLPKDRFSAERLKGVDSTLKIQPAKLEDSAVYLCASSLDRWEQYFGPGTRLTVT.

To note about this clone: This same CDR3 is encoded by further DNA sequences in the sample. The chain has TRBV10-1 and TRBJ1-1; D ambiguous. With 4 bases removed from V and 1 base from J, the gap between germline ends came to 7 bases. The CDR3 contains 13 residues. Per germline, CDR1 WNHNN and CDR2 SYGVQD (reference sequence). CDR3 in amino acids: CASSARENTEAFF. CDR3 DNA: TGCGCCAGCAGTGCCCGGGAGAACACTGAAGCTTTCTTT.

The V gene is TRBV27, the J gene TRBJ2-5; D possibly corresponds to TRBD1 (6 bases). The end of the DNA is better explained by TRBJ2-7, so the J call may be wrong. The CDR3 has 15 amino acids. Germline CDR1 MNHEY, CDR2 SMNVEV (reference sequence). CDR3 nucleotide sequence: TGTGCCAGCAGTTTCGTTCAGGGGTCCCTTTACGAGCAGTACTTC. Protein sequence: CASSFVQGSLYEQYF.

A single count supports this clone. The rearrangement uses TRBV11-2 and TRBJ2-7; 12 nucleotides line up with TRBD2. V gave up 4 bases and J gave up 0 bases; unmatched junction bases: 1. CDR1 and CDR2 from the germline V gene are SGHAT and FQNNGV. The CDR3 runs 15 residues. The CDR3 here is CASSSLAGGSYEQYF. CDR3 bases: TGTGCCAGCAGCTCACTAGCGGGAGGCTCCTACGAGCAGTACTTC.

The chain links TRBV15 to TRBJ1-2, with 7 bases that match TRBD1. CDR3 size: 14 residues. Germline CDR1 LNHNV, CDR2 YYDKDF (reference sequence). With 4 bases clipped from V and 4 bases from J, the junction kept 6 bases outside the gene matches. The CDR3 protein is CATSTTQGFYGYTF. In DNA, the CDR3 is TGTGCCACCAGCACAACACAGGGGTTCTATGGCTACACCTTC.

The V gene is TRBV4-1, the J gene TRBJ2-7, with D tentatively TRBD1 (6 bases). Trimming left V 3 bases short and J 4 bases short, with 10 bases between. This CDR3 has 13 residues. Germline CDR1 and CDR2: MGHRA and YSYEKL. In DNA, the CDR3 is TGCGCCAGCAGCCACAACAGGGATTACGAGCAGTACTTC. Amino acid sequence: CASSHNRDYEQYF.

The V gene is TRBV5-6, the J gene TRBJ1-4; tentative D call: TRBD1 (5 bases). V lost 2 bases and J lost 8, with 22 bases in between. The germline gives CDR1 SGHDT, CDR2 YYEEEE. This CDR3 spans 17 amino acids. CDR3 bases: TGTGCCAGCAGCTTCTGGAGGGACGCGGCTGCAGGGGAAAAACTGTTTTTT. It specifies CASSFWRDAAAGEKLFF.

The chain is built from TRBV30 and TRBJ2-3; 7 bases agree with TRBD2. The CDR3 is 16 amino acids. Germline CDR1 and CDR2: GTSNPN and SVGIG (reference sequence). J lost 4 bases, V lost 1 base, and 11 bases had no gene match. This chain's CDR3 is CAWSALGRGYADTQYF. Written as DNA, the CDR3 is TGTGCCTGGAGTGCCCTGGGGCGGGGGTACGCAGATACGCAGTATTTT.

This clone was recorded once. This chain joins TRBV5-6 and TRBJ2-1; D possibly corresponds to TRBD2 (6 bases). Deletions cut 1 base from V and 0 bases from J, with 8 bases between. Germline CDR1 and CDR2: SGHDT and YYEEEE. CDR3 length: 15 amino acids. The chain's CDR3 is CASSLNGGSYNEQFF. For the CDR3, the DNA is TGTGCCAGCAGCTTGAACGGGGGCTCCTACAATGAGCAGTTCTTC. Complete variable domain (other parts from reference TRBV5-6 and TRBJ2-1): DAGVTQSPTHLIKTRGQQVTLRCSPKSGHDTVSWYQQALGQGPQFIFQYYEEEERQRGNFPDRFSGHQFPNYSSELNVNALLLGDSALYLCASSLNGGSYNEQFFGPGTRLTVL.

This sequence joins TRBV29-1 and TRBJ2-1, with D possibly TRBD1 on 6 matching bases. The CDR3 sequence is 15 residues long. Between the trimmed V and J ends, which lost 0 bases and 9 bases, there was a span of 18 bases. The germline CDR1 and CDR2 sequences are SQVTM and ANQGSEA. The CDR3 coding sequence is TGCAGCGTTGAAGATTGGTCAGGGGTGAGGGGTGAGCAGTTCTTC. Translating gives CSVEDWSGVRGEQFF.

The chain combines TRBV7-8 with TRBJ1-2; 9 bases fit TRBD1. V shed 5 bases and J 8 bases; nucleotides not matched to a gene: 12. The CDR3 consists of 15 residues. Germline-derived CDR1 and CDR2 are SGHVS and FQNEAQ. In DNA form, the CDR3 reads TGTGCCAGCAGCCTTATGGGACAGGGAGTGAGGGGCTACACCTTC. Its translation: CASSLMGQGVRGYTF.

This clone was counted once. The chain couples TRBV30 to TRBJ2-1; TRBD2 agrees at 11 bases. This CDR3 spans 13 amino acids. Germline V gene lookup returns CDR1 GTSNPN and CDR2 SVGIG (reference sequence). V was clipped by 6 bases and J by 7 bases; unmatched bases: 5. The CDR3 spells CACTSGGWNEQFF. CDR3 nucleotide sequence: TGTGCCTGCACTAGCGGGGGCTGGAATGAGCAGTTCTTC. Based on the CDR3 plus reference TRBV30 and TRBJ2-1, the full variable domain is SQTIHQWPATLVQPVGSPLSLECTVEGTSNPNLYWYRQAAGRGLQLLFYSVGIGQISSEVPQNLSASRPQDRQFILSSKKLLLSDSGFYLCACTSGGWNEQFFGPGTRLTVL.

This clone was detected only a few times. The rearrangement uses TRBV28 and TRBJ1-5; D might be TRBD1 (5 bases). The V end was cut by 5 bases, the J end by 1 base, with 12 bases between. Looked up from germline, CDR1 is MDHEN and CDR2 is SYDVKM. This CDR3 spans 15 amino acids. Here the CDR3 reads CASSPQGRSNQPQHF. The CDR3 DNA is TGTGCCAGCAGTCCCCAGGGTAGGAGCAATCAGCCCCAGCATTTT.

The V and J genes are TRBV28 and TRBJ1-1; TRBD1 is a possible D gene (5 bases). Trimming pared 5 bases from V and 4 bases from J, leaving 17 bases between. CDR3 size: 15 residues. Per germline, CDR1 MDHEN and CDR2 SYDVKM. The CDR3 nucleotides read TGTGCCAGCAGTCCCCATGATAGGGGTAGCACTGAAGCTTTCTTT. Its translation is CASSPHDRGSTEAFF.

In this sample, this clone turned up once. The V and J genes are TRBV27 and TRBJ2-1; 7 nucleotides align to TRBD2. V lost 3 bases and J lost 0; bases outside the gene matches: 2. The CDR3 contains 15 residues. The germline CDR1 and CDR2 sequences are MNHEY and SMNVEV (reference sequence). The CDR3, as DNA: TGTGCCAGCAGTTTGGGCGGGAGCTCCTACAATGAGCAGTTCTTC. This gives the protein CASSLGGSSYNEQFF.

The chain is built from TRBV5-6 and TRBJ1-4, with 7 bases that match TRBD1. This CDR3 has 14 residues. From germline, CDR1 is SGHDT and CDR2 YYEEEE. Germline trimming cut 1 base from V and 6 bases from J; bases unmatched to any gene: 3. The CDR3 nucleotides read TGTGCCAGCAGCTTGTCGACAGGGTATGAAAAACTGTTTTTT. It specifies CASSLSTGYEKLFF.

The chain has TRBV19 and TRBJ2-3; D is unclear. V lost 5 bases to trimming and J lost 5 bases, with 11 bases between them. The CDR3 runs 13 residues. Germline CDR1 is LNHDA and CDR2 is SQIVND (reference sequence). The CDR3 sequence is CASSPRVLDTQYF. Written as DNA, the CDR3 is TGTGCCAGTAGTCCACGGGTCCTAGATACGCAGTATTTT.

In its sample, this clone was seen a few times. This chain joins TRBV7-9 and TRBJ2-7, with 10 nucleotides matching TRBD2. V lost 4 bases to trimming and J lost 4 bases; unmatched junction nucleotides: 10. Germline values: CDR1 SEHNR, CDR2 FQNEAQ (reference sequence). The CDR3 sequence is 16 residues long. CDR3 sequence: CASSSRSGGTLYEQYF. CDR3 coding DNA: TGTGCCAGCAGCTCCCGTAGCGGGGGGACCTTGTACGAGCAGTACTTC.

V gene TRBV7-9 combines with J gene TRBJ2-7, with 7 bases fitting TRBD1. The germline gives CDR1 SEHNR, CDR2 FQNEAQ (reference sequence). The V and J ends lost 4 bases and 3 bases, in that order; junction bases with no gene match: 6. This CDR3 is 14 amino acids long. The CDR3 coding sequence is TGTGCCAGCAGCTACCCGGGACAGATCTACGAGCAGTACTTC. Its translation: CASSYPGQIYEQYF.